These 17 T cell receptor beta chains came from one sample sequenced in a study of patients and donors after allogeneic stem cell transplantation. MiXCR, applied by TCRdb to the RT-PCR reads, yields one record per CDR3 protein. The table lists 25,000 to 35,000 distinct CDR3 sequences, over 6.5% of them singletons. The specimen sequenced was blood, either unsorted or a sorted T cell fraction (not recorded which). Receptor source: a human donor who was either an allogeneic HSCT recipient or a stem cell or donor lymphocyte infusion donor (not recorded which). It is not recorded whose cells these are; they may come from a transplant donor.

This clonotype was observed many times. This sequence joins TRBV4-3 and TRBJ2-7; possible D gene TRBD1, 5 bases. CDR3 length: 14 residues. Germline CDR1 and CDR2: LGHNA and YSLEER. V lost 2 bases to trimming and J lost 2 bases, with 10 bases between them. CDR3 sequence (DNA): TGCGCCAGCAGCCAATATAGGGGTCCCTACGAGCAGTACTTC. The encoded protein is CASSQYRGPYEQYF.

This clonotype was seen repeatedly, ten times or more. V usage is TRBV5-6 and J usage is TRBJ2-1; a possible D gene is TRBD1 (5 bases). Trimming removed 2 bases at V and 0 bases at J, with 12 bases between. The CDR3 has 16 residues. Germline V gene data show CDR1 as SGHDT and CDR2 as YYEEEE. The CDR3 nucleotides read TGTGCCAGCAGCTTTGCAGGGCATAGCTCCTACAATGAGCAGTTCTTC. Amino acid sequence: CASSFAGHSSYNEQFF. Full variable domain (outside the CDR3, taken from reference TRBV5-6 and TRBJ2-1): DAGVTQSPTHLIKTRGQQVTLRCSPKSGHDTVSWYQQALGQGPQFIFQYYEEEERQRGNFPDRFSGHQFPNYSSELNVNALLLGDSALYLCASSFAGHSSYNEQFFGPGTRLTVL.

Note on this clonotype: This may come from a read error, since a much larger clone is one base off. This chain joins TRBV25-1 and TRBJ2-3; D remains unclear. Germline V gene lookup returns CDR1 MGHDK and CDR2 SYGVNS. The length of the CDR3 is 12 residues. The CDR3 protein is CASSEFADTEYF. DNA for the CDR3: TGTGCCAGCAGTGAGTTTGCAGATACGGAGTATTTT.

This clonotype was seen repeatedly, ten times or more. The chain has TRBV12-3 or TRBV12-4 and TRBJ2-3; D call uncertain. V dropped 2 bases and J dropped 1 base, with 10 bases sitting between them. There are 15 residues in the CDR3. CDR3 in DNA: TGTGCCAGCAGTTTAAGTCTGGCACGCACAGATACGCAGTATTTT. Encoded protein: CASSLSLARTDTQYF.

This clonotype occurred many times. This rearrangement joins TRBV9 to TRBJ1-1; D uncertain. The CDR3 is 16 amino acids. The ends were cut back, 0 bases at V and 2 bases at J, with 14 bases in the middle. Germline V gives CDR1 SGDLS, CDR2 YYNGEE. The CDR3 region has the DNA TGTGCCAGCAGCGTAGGGGGTGGGGAAAGCAACACTGAAGCTTTCTTT. Its protein product is CASSVGGGESNTEAFF.

This clonotype was picked up many times. The J gene is TRBJ1-2, the V gene TRBV20-1, with 7 bases lining up with TRBD1. The V gene end was trimmed by 5 bases and the J gene end by 2 bases; junction bases not matched to a gene: 11. The germline V gene has CDR1 DFQATT and CDR2 SNEGSKA (reference sequence). The CDR3 contains 15 residues. The CDR3: CSAALLGGRNYGYTF. The CDR3 nucleotides are TGCAGTGCTGCCCTCCTAGGGGGCAGGAACTATGGCTACACCTTC.

The chain recombines TRBV7-6 with TRBJ2-5; 13 nucleotides agree with TRBD2. CDR3 size: 18 residues. Germline-derived CDR1 and CDR2 are SGHVS and FNYEAQ. Trimming cost V 3 bases and J 0 bases; bases outside gene matches: 7. This chain's CDR3 is CASSFTSGRARDQETQYF. The CDR3 DNA reads TGTGCCAGCAGCTTCACTAGCGGGAGGGCCCGGGACCAAGAGACCCAGTACTTC.

This clonotype was recorded many times. J is TRBJ2-2 and V is TRBV5-1; D is ambiguous. CDR1 SGHRS and CDR2 YFSETQ come from the germline V gene. Trimming pared 2 bases from V and 4 bases from J, leaving 12 bases between. The CDR3 has 15 residues. The CDR3 region is CASSLRQTGTGELFF. CDR3 in DNA: TGCGCCAGCAGCTTACGACAAACGGGCACCGGGGAGCTGTTTTTT.

There are many counts of this clonotype. The chain has TRBV5-6 and TRBJ2-5; D is perhaps TRBD2 (5 bases). V was shortened by 2 bases and J by 5 bases, with 16 bases between the two germline ends. CDR3 length: 15 amino acids. Germline V gene lookup returns CDR1 SGHDT and CDR2 YYEEEE. Written as DNA, the CDR3 is TGTGCCAGCAGCTTCCAGTTTTGGGGAGATGAGACCCAGTACTTC. Encoded protein: CASSFQFWGDETQYF. Looking up the rest from reference TRBV5-6 and TRBJ2-5 gives the full variable domain: DAGVTQSPTHLIKTRGQQVTLRCSPKSGHDTVSWYQQALGQGPQFIFQYYEEEERQRGNFPDRFSGHQFPNYSSELNVNALLLGDSALYLCASSFQFWGDETQYFGPGTRLLVL.

V usage is TRBV5-8 and J usage is TRBJ1-4; a possible D gene is TRBD1 (6 bases). Trimming left V 4 bases short and J 6 bases short, with 16 bases between. This CDR3 spans 15 amino acids. Germline CDR1 and CDR2: SGHTS and YDEGEE. In nucleotides, the CDR3 is TGTGCCAGCAGCCTTCGAAGCAGGGGTGATGAAAAACTGTTTTTT. The encoded protein is CASSLRSRGDEKLFF.

The J gene is TRBJ1-3, the V gene TRBV7-2; D gene ambiguous. Germline-derived CDR1 and CDR2 are SGHTA and FQGNSA. The V and J ends lost 1 base and 1 base respectively, with 8 bases between them. The CDR3 sequence is 15 residues long. The CDR3 DNA sequence: TGTGCCAGCAGCTTAGTGTCGGGGTCTGGAAACACCATATATTTT. Translated: CASSLVSGSGNTIYF.

This clonotype showed up many times. The V call is TRBV4-3, the J call TRBJ2-1; possible D gene TRBD2, 6 bases. The V end lost 0 bases, the J end lost 3 bases, and 6 bases lay between the germline ends. The CDR3 has 14 residues. The germline CDR1 and CDR2 sequences are LGHNA and YSLEER. CDR3 region: CASSQERDYNEQFF. The CDR3 bases are TGCGCCAGCAGCCAAGAGCGGGACTACAATGAGCAGTTCTTC.

This clonotype was detected many times. The CDR3 sequence: CALEGQGEVYEQYF. DNA for the CDR3: TGTGCCCTCGAGGGGCAGGGAGAAGTCTACGAGCAGTACTTC. The V call is TRBV7-9, the J call TRBJ2-7; D is tentatively TRBD1 or TRBD2 (5 bases each). CDR1 is SEHNR and CDR2 is FQNEAQ in the germline V gene (reference sequence). V lost 11 bases, J lost 3 bases, and 20 bases lay in between. The CDR3 consists of 14 residues.

There are many counts of this clonotype. V and J are TRBV2 and TRBJ2-2; 9 bases match TRBD2. Germline trimming cut 0 bases from V and 7 bases from J; bases unmatched to any gene: 6. This CDR3 spans 16 amino acids. The germline V gene encodes CDR1 SNHLY and CDR2 FYNNEI. CDR3 coding DNA: TGTGCCAGCAGTGAAGCGAATCTAGCGGGATTCGGGGAGCTGTTTTTT. The encoded protein is CASSEANLAGFGELFF.

This clonotype was counted many times. This chain uses TRBV3-1 with TRBJ1-3, with D possibly being TRBD1 (6 bases). CDR3 size: 16 residues. Germline CDR1 and CDR2: LGHDT and YNNKEL (reference sequence). V shed 4 bases and J shed 4 bases, with 17 bases lying between them. CDR3 DNA: TGTGCCAGCAGCCTAGGGGGAGGGTTCAGGGGAAACACCATATATTTT. Translating it yields CASSLGGGFRGNTIYF.

This clonotype has a count of ten or more. This chain links TRBV15 with TRBJ2-3; D is possibly TRBD2 (5 bases). CDR1 and CDR2 from the germline V gene are LNHNV and YYDKDF (reference sequence). V gave up 0 bases and J gave up 2 bases, with 15 bases separating them. The CDR3 is 17 residues long. The CDR3 coding sequence is TGTGCCACCAGCAGAGATCGGGCTACTAGGCACACAGATACGCAGTATTTT. It codes for CATSRDRATRHTDTQYF.

This clonotype was observed a handful of times. The chain carries TRBV20-1 and TRBJ2-7; possibly TRBD2 for D (5 bases). The V and J ends lost 1 base and 0 bases respectively, with 13 bases between them. The CDR3 has 15 amino acids. In germline, CDR1 is DFQATT, CDR2 SNEGSKA (reference sequence). CDR3: CSARGNRGTSYEQYF. The CDR3 coding sequence is TGCAGTGCTAGAGGGAACCGGGGTACCTCCTACGAGCAGTACTTC.